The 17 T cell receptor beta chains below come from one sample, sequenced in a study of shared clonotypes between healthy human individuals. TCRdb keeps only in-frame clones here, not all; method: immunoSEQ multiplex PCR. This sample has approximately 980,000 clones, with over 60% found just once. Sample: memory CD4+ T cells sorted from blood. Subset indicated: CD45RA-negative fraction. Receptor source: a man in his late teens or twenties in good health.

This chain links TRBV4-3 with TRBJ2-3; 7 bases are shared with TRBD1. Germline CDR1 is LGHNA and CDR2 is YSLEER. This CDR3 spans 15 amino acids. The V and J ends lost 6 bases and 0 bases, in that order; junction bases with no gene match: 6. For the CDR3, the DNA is TGCGCCAGCAGTCAACAGGGGCTTAGCACAGATACGCAGTATTTT. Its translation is CASSQQGLSTDTQYF.

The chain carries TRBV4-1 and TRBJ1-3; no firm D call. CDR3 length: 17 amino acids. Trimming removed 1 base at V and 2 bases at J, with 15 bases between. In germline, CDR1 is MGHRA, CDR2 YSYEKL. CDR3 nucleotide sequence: TGCGCCAGCAGCCAAGGAGCGGACCAACCCCCTGGAAACACCATATATTTT. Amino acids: CASSQGADQPPGNTIYF.

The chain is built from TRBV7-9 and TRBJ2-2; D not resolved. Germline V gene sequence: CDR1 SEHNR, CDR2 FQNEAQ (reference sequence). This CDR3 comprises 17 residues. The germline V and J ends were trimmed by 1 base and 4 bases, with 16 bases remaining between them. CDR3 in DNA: TGTGCCAGCAGCTTAGAATTCGGCGACCTGTCCACCGGGGAGCTGTTTTTT. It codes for CASSLEFGDLSTGELFF.

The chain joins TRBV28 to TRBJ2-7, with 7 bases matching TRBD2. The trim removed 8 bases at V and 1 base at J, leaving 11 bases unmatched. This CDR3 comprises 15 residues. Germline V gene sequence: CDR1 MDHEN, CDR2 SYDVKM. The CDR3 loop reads CASLRGGGGSYEQYF. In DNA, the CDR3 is TGTGCCAGCCTCCGCGGGGGTGGCGGGTCCTACGAGCAGTACTTC.

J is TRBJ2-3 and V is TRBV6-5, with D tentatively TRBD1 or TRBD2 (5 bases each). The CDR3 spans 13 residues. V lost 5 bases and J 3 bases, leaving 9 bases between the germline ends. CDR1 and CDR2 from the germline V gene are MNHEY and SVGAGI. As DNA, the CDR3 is TGTGCCAGCAGTCGGGGACGGACAGATACGCAGTATTTT. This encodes CASSRGRTDTQYF.

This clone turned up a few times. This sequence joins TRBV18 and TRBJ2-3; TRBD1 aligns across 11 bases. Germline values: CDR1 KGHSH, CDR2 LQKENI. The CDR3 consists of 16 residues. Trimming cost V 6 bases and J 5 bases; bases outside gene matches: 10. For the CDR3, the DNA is TGTGCCAGCTCTCCCGGACAGGGGGCGCGGGGAGATACGCAGTATTTT. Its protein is CASSPGQGARGDTQYF.

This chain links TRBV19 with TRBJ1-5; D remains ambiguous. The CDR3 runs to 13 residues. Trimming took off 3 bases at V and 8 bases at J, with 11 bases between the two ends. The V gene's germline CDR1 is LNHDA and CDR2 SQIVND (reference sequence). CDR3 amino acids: CASSIQSWEPQHF. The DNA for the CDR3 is TGTGCCAGTAGTATTCAAAGCTGGGAGCCCCAGCATTTT.

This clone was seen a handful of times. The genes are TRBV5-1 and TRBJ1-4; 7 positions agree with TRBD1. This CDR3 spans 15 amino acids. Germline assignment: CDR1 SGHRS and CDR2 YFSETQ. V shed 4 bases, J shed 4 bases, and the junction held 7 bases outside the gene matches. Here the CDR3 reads CASSLRGQRNEKLFF. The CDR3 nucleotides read TGCGCCAGCAGCCTGAGGGGACAGCGTAATGAAAAACTGTTTTTT.

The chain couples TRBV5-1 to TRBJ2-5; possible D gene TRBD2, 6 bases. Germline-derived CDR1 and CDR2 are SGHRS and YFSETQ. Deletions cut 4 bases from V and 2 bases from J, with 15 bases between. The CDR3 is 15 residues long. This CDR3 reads CASSRSGGSQETQYF. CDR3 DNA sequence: TGCGCCAGCAGCCGCTCAGGAGGGTCTCAAGAGACCCAGTACTTC.

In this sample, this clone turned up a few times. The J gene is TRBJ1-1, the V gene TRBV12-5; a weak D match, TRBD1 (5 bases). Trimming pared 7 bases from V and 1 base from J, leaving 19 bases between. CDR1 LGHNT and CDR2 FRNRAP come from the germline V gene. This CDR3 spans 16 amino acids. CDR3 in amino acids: CASVHWGGNQNTEAFF. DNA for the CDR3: TGTGCTAGTGTTCACTGGGGGGGGAATCAGAACACTGAAGCTTTCTTT.

CDR3: CASSLGPSYNEQFF. The CDR3, as DNA: TGTGCCAGCAGCCTCGGGCCATCTTACAATGAGCAGTTCTTC. The chain uses TRBV9 and TRBJ2-1; D remains unclear. This CDR3 region has 14 residues. V lost 4 bases and J 4 bases, leaving 12 bases between the germline ends. Looked up from germline, CDR1 is SGDLS and CDR2 is YYNGEE.

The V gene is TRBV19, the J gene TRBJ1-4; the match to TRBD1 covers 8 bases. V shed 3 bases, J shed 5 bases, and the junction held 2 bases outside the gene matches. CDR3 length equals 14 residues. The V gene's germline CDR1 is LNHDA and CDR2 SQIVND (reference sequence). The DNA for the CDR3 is TGTGCCAGTAGTATTGGGACAGGAAATGAAAAACTGTTTTTT. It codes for CASSIGTGNEKLFF.

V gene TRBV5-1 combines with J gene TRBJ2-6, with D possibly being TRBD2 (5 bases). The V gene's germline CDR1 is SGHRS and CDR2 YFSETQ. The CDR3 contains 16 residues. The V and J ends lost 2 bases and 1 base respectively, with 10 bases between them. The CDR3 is CASSFPRTSGANVLTF. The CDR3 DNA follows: TGCGCCAGCAGCTTTCCAAGGACTTCTGGGGCCAACGTCCTGACTTTC.

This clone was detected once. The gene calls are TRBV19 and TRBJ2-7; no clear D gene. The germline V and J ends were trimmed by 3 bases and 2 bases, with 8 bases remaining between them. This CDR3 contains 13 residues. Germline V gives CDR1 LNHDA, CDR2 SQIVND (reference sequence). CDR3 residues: CASSISYTYEQYF. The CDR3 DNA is TGTGCCAGTAGTATTAGCTACACCTACGAGCAGTACTTC.

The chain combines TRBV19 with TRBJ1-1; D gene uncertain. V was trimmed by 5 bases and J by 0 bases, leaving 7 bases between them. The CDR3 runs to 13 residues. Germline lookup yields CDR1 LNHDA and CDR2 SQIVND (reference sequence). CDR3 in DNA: TGTGCCAGTAGTGCCGACATGAACACTGAAGCTTTCTTT. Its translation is CASSADMNTEAFF.

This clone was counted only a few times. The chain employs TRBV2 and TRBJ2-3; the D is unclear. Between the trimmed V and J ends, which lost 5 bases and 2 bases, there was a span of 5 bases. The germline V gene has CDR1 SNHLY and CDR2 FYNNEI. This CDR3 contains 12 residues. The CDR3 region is CASSPDTDTQYF. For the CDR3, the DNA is TGTGCCAGCAGTCCGGACACAGATACGCAGTATTTT.

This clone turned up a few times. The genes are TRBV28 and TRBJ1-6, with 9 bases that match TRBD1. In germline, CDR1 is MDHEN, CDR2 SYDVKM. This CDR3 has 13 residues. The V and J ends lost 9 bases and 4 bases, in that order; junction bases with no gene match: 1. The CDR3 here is CASDRGYNSPLHF. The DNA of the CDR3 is TGTGCCAGTGACAGGGGGTATAATTCACCCCTCCACTTT.